This record covers a single T cell receptor beta chain. The data belong to a study of blood T cell repertoires in COVID-19. About the research overall: Italy, Spain and the United States were the sources of the convalescent and acute COVID-19 samples.

From germline, CDR1 is LNHNV and CDR2 YYDKDF (reference sequence). CDR3 length: 17 amino acids. Trimming took off 0 bases at V and 2 bases at J, with 16 bases between the two ends. In the original analysis: Amplification from reference gene primers served as the basis for estimated nucleated cell counts. Generated by immunoSEQ multiplex PCR, the TCRdb table keeps only in-frame clones and is missing some. The D gene and trimming were derived from the DNA, and the V and J assignments and clone size from that table. The profile shows around 150,000 clones, 75% to 90% of them singletons. The receptor comes from a man aged 45-60 years with active COVID-19. The genes are TRBV15 and TRBJ2-5; a weak D match, TRBD2 (6 bases). The sample consisted of peripheral blood. The CDR3 coding sequence is TGTGCCACCAGCAGAGATATCGGGGCGGGGAGTCAAGAGACCCAGTACTTC. Encoded protein: CATSRDIGAGSQETQYF. Complete variable domain (other parts from reference TRBV15 and TRBJ2-5): DAMVIQNPRYQVTQFGKPVTLSCSQTLNHNVMYWYQQKSSQAPKLLFHYYDKDFNNEADTPDNFQSRRPNTSFCFLDIRSPGLGDTAMYLCATSRDIGAGSQETQYFGPGTRLLVL.